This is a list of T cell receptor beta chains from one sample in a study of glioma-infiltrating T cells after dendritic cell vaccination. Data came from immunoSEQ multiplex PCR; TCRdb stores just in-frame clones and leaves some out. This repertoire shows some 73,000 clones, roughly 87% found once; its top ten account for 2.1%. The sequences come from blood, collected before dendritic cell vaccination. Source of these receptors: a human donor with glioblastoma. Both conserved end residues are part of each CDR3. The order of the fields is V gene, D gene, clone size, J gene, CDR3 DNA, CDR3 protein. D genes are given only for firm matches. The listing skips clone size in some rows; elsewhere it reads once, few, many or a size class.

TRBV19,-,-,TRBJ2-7,TGTGCCAGTAGTATAGATCGGGGGTCCTACGAGCAGTACTTC,CASSIDRGSYEQYF
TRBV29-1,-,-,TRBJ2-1,TGCAGCGTTGAAGGAGCTGTAAATGAGCAGTTCTTC,CSVEGAVNEQFF
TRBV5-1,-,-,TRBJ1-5,TGCGCCAGCAGCTTGGATGGGGGGAGCAATCAGCCCCAGCATTTT,CASSLDGGSNQPQHF
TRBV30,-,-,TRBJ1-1,TGTGCCTGGAGTCTACGGGAGAACACTGAAGCTTTCTTT,CAWSLRENTEAFF
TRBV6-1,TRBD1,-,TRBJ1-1,TGTGCCAGCAGTGACAGGGGGACTGAAGCTTTCTTT,CASSDRGTEAFF
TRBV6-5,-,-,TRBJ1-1,TGTGCCAGCAGTTACTCGGGGGCAGTTAAGAATGAAGCTTTCTTT,CASSYSGAVKNEAFF
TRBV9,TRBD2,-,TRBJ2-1,TGTGCCAGCAGCGCACCGCCCGGGGGGTACAATGAGCAGTTCTTC,CASSAPPGGYNEQFF
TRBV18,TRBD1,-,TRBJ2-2,TGTGCCAGCTCACTGGGACAGGGGAACACCGGGGAGCTGTTTTTT,CASSLGQGNTGELFF
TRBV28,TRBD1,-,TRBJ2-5,TGTGCCAGCAGTGCCAGGGGGCGGAAAGAGACCCAGTACTTC,CASSARGRKETQYF
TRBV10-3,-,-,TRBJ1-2,TGTGCCATCAGTGAGGACGGAGCTAACTATGGCTACACCTTC,CAISEDGANYGYTF
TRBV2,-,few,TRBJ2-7,TGTGCCAGCAGTGACTCGGGGGGCTTCAACTACGAGCAGTACTTC,CASSDSGGFNYEQYF
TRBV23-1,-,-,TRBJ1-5,TGCGCCAGCAGTCATCGTAAGGCCCCCCGGCCCAGGGATCAGCCCCAGCATTTT,CASSHRKAPRPRDQPQHF
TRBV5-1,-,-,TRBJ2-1,TGCGCCAGCAGCGCGGGACTTCCGCCCGACAATGAGCAGTTCTTC,CASSAGLPPDNEQFF
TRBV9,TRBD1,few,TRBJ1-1,TGTGCCAGCAGCGGTTACGACAGGGGAAAGGGCACTGAAGCTTTCTTT,CASSGYDRGKGTEAFF
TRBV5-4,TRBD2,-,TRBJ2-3,TGTGCCAGCAGCTTGGCGAGCGGGGGCACAGATACGCAGTATTTT,CASSLASGGTDTQYF
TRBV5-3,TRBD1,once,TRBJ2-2,TGTGCCAGAAGCTTGGCTCGACAGGGGGCAGGCGGGGAGCTGTTTTTT,CARSLARQGAGGELFF
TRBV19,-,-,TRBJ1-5,TGTGCCAGTACCTCACAGGGTAACGGGAATCAGCCCCAGCATTTT,CASTSQGNGNQPQHF
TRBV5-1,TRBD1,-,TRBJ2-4,TGCGCCAGCAGGCTAGGACAGGGGAGCATTCAGTACTTC,CASRLGQGSIQYF
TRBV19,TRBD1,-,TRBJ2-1,TGTGCCAGTAGCGAGGACAGGGGAAAGATTGGGAATGAGCAGTTCTTC,CASSEDRGKIGNEQFF
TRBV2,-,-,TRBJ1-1,TGTGCCAGCGGCGCGGGGCTGCAGAACACTGAAGCTTTCTTT,CASGAGLQNTEAFF
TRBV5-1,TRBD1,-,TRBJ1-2,TGCGCCAGCAGCTTGGAAGGGGGCGGCTACACCTTC,CASSLEGGGYTF
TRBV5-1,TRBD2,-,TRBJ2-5,TGCGCCAGCAGCTCAGCAGCCCGGGGGGGAGCTGAAGAGACCCAGTACTTC,CASSSAARGGAEETQYF
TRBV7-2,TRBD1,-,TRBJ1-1,TGTGCCAGCAGCTTTACAGGGGATAGGGGCACTGAAGCTTTCTTT,CASSFTGDRGTEAFF
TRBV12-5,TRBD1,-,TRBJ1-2,TGTGCTAGTGGTTTCCAGACAGGGGACTACACCTTC,CASGFQTGDYTF
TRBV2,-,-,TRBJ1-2,TGTGCCAGCATAAGACAGCCGAACCCTGGGGGCTACACCTTC,CASIRQPNPGGYTF
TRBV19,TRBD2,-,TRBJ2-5,TGTGCCAGTAGTATGGGAGTGGGGTTAGCGGGGGGTAGAGAGACCCAGTACTTC,CASSMGVGLAGGRETQYF
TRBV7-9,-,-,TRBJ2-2,TGTGCCAGCAGTTCCTCCGGGGAGCTGTTTTTT,CASSSSGELFF
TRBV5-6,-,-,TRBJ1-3,TGTGCCAGCAGCCCCGGGATTTCTGGAAACACCATATATTTT,CASSPGISGNTIYF
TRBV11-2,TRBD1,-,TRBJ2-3,TGTGCCAGCAGCTTAGATTGGGACAGGGATACGCAGTATTTT,CASSLDWDRDTQYF
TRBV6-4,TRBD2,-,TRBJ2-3,TGTGCCAGCAGTGGGCCCAGTAAACAGCGGGAGGGCCCGACAGATACGCAGTATTTT,CASSGPSKQREGPTDTQYF
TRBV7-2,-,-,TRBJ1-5,TGTGCCAGCAGCCGGGATGGGGTCCTCAATCAGCCCCAGCATTTT,CASSRDGVLNQPQHF
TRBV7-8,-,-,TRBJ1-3,TGTGCCAGCAGTTTCCAGGAACCTGGAAACACCATATATTTT,CASSFQEPGNTIYF
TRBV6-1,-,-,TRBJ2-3,TGTGCCGGAGCTCGCGGGATTAGCACAGATACGCAGTATTTT,CAGARGISTDTQYF
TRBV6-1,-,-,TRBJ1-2,TGTGCCGGCTTCAGGGTGGAGAATGGCTACACCTTC,CAGFRVENGYTF
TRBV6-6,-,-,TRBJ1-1,TGTGCCAGCAGCCCGTCGGAGGGGAACACTGAAGCTTTCTTT,CASSPSEGNTEAFF
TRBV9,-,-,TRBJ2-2,TGTGCCAGCAGCGTAGTTCCCCGTAGCGGGGAGCTGTTTTTT,CASSVVPRSGELFF
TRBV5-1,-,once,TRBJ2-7,TGCGCCAGCAGCTTAAGAGGGCAAGGACACGAGCAGTACTTC,CASSLRGQGHEQYF
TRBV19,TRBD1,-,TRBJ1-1,TGTGCCAGTAGTATCAGAGGGGCAGGGGGGACTGAAGCTTTCTTT,CASSIRGAGGTEAFF
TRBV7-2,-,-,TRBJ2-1,TGTGCCAGCAGCTTAGAGGCGGGTTTTTCCTACAATGAGCAGTTCTTC,CASSLEAGFSYNEQFF
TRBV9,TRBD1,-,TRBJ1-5,TGTGCCAGCAGCACAGGGGAGGTCCGCAATCAGCCCCAGCATTTT,CASSTGEVRNQPQHF
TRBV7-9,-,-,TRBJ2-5,TGTGCCAGCAGCTTAGGACACGTCAAAGAGACCCAGTACTTC,CASSLGHVKETQYF